The 23 T cell receptor beta chains below come from one sample, sequenced in a study of CD8 T cells in Susac syndrome. It was with random hexamers that about 0.45 to 1 ug RNA was reverse transcribed. MiXCR was run by TCRdb on the immunoSEQ multiplex PCR reads, yielding one entry per CDR3 protein. The sample contains 180,000 or so distinct CDR3 sequences, about 95% of which appear only once. The material sequenced was CD4+ T cells from PBMCs. The receptor set was obtained from a human donor in good health.

J is TRBJ1-2 and V is TRBV20-1; D is uncertain. Germline V gives CDR1 DFQATT, CDR2 SNEGSKA (reference sequence). Between the trimmed V and J ends, which lost 7 bases and 8 bases, there was a span of 17 bases. This CDR3 is 12 amino acids long. Here the CDR3 DNA reads TGCAGTGGTAATTCGTGGCTTTGGGGCTACACCTTC. This sequence encodes CSGNSWLWGYTF.

CDR3 loop: CASSQRRGLGTGELFF. DNA of the CDR3: TGTGCCAGCAGCCAAAGACGGGGGCTAGGAACCGGGGAGCTGTTTTTT. V gene TRBV3-1 combines with J gene TRBJ2-2; D might be TRBD1 or TRBD2, each matching 6 bases. The CDR3 totals 16 residues. The V end lost 2 bases, the J end lost 5 bases, and 15 bases lay between the germline ends. Germline CDR1 and CDR2: LGHDT and YNNKEL (reference sequence). Full variable domain (rest looked up from reference TRBV3-1 and TRBJ2-2): DTAVSQTPKYLVTQMGNDKSIKCEQNLGHDTMYWYKQDSKKFLKIMFSYNNKELIINETVPNRFSPKSPDKAHLNLHINSLELGDSAVYFCASSQRRGLGTGELFFGEGSRLTVL.

The V and J genes are TRBV4-3 and TRBJ2-7, with TRBD1 matching 8 bases. This CDR3 contains 14 residues. In germline, CDR1 is LGHNA, CDR2 YSLEER. The ends lost 3 bases at V and 3 bases at J; junction bases unmatched: 4. The CDR3, as DNA: TGCGCCAGCAGCCAGAGGACAGGGAACTACGAGCAGTACTTC. Amino acids: CASSQRTGNYEQYF.

The gene calls are TRBV6-2 or TRBV6-3 and TRBJ2-7; 10 positions match TRBD1. Trimming removed 8 bases from V and 5 bases from J; junction bases left unmatched: 9. Germline V gene lookup returns CDR1 MNHEY and CDR2 SVGEGT. The CDR3 has 14 amino acids. The CDR3 DNA reads TGTGCCAGCGGCCGGGACAGGGGCTTGAACGAGCAGTACTTC. Translated, it gives CASGRDRGLNEQYF.

The chain recombines TRBV7-9 with TRBJ2-1; 7 nucleotides line up with TRBD1. The junction had 6 bases not matched to a gene; V was cut back by 5 bases and J by 5 bases. Germline CDR1 and CDR2: SEHNR and FQNEAQ (reference sequence). The CDR3 extends over 14 amino acids. CDR3 sequence: CASSGRDSHNEQFF. CDR3 in DNA: TGTGCCAGCAGCGGCCGGGACAGTCACAATGAGCAGTTCTTC.

CDR3 DNA: TGTGCCAGCTCACCAGATCCAGGAAAAACTGAAGCTTTCTTT. Its protein product is CASSPDPGKTEAFF. V is TRBV18 and J is TRBJ1-1; D gene ambiguous. The length of the CDR3 is 14 residues. Germline CDR1 reads KGHSH; CDR2 reads LQKENI. The ends were cut back, 2 bases at V and 5 bases at J, with 12 bases in the middle.

The CDR3 sequence is CASSLEGGRSHEQYF. CDR3 sequence (DNA): TGTGCCAGCAGCTTAGAGGGCGGGAGGAGCCACGAGCAGTACTTC. The V call is TRBV11-1, the J call TRBJ2-7; 8 bases are shared with TRBD2. The germline V gene has CDR1 SGHAT and CDR2 FQDESV (reference sequence). The J segment lost 5 bases and the V segment lost 1 base, leaving 7 bases of the junction unmatched. The CDR3 extends over 15 amino acids.

The chain employs TRBV7-9 and TRBJ2-3, with D unresolved. CDR3 size: 15 residues. The V end was cut by 5 bases, the J end by 1 base, with 13 bases between. Germline values: CDR1 SEHNR, CDR2 FQNEAQ (reference sequence). In DNA form, the CDR3 reads TGTGCCAGCAGCCCGATATGGTGGGGCACAGATACGCAGTATTTT. Encoded protein: CASSPIWWGTDTQYF.

The chain has TRBV29-1 and TRBJ2-7; TRBD2 is a possible D gene (6 bases). Germline V CDR1 and CDR2: SQVTM, ANQGSEA. Trimming took off 6 bases at V and 2 bases at J, with 11 bases between the two ends. The CDR3 loop spans 12 amino acids. The CDR3 nucleotides read TGCAGCGTGCCGGGACTCGCCTACGAGCAGTACTTC. Translating gives CSVPGLAYEQYF.

The chain uses TRBV20-1 and TRBJ2-5; 7 positions match TRBD2. The junction had 7 bases not matched to a gene; V was cut back by 5 bases and J by 4 bases. CDR1 is DFQATT and CDR2 is SNEGSKA in the germline V gene (reference sequence). The CDR3 is made up of 13 amino acids. The CDR3 region is CSARGPGGETQYF. The CDR3 nucleotides are TGCAGTGCTCGTGGACCGGGGGGAGAGACCCAGTACTTC.

The rearrangement joins TRBV29-1 to TRBJ2-5; tentatively, D is TRBD1 (6 bases). Germline values: CDR1 SQVTM, CDR2 ANQGSEA. The CDR3 has 13 amino acids. V shed 4 bases and J shed 1 base, with 10 bases lying between them. The CDR3 region has the DNA TGCAGCGTTGGAGGGGGTCCCCAAGAGACCCAGTACTTC. It encodes CSVGGGPQETQYF.

The chain couples TRBV6-5 to TRBJ1-5; D call uncertain. The CDR3 has 15 residues. Trimming left V 2 bases short and J 0 bases short, with 8 bases between. The germline V gene encodes CDR1 MNHEY and CDR2 SVGAGI. The CDR3 region is CASSYKADSNQPQHF. The CDR3 region has the DNA TGTGCCAGCAGTTACAAGGCAGATAGCAATCAGCCCCAGCATTTT.

This clonotype was recorded once. This chain joins TRBV5-6 and TRBJ1-4; D is unclear. The CDR3 contains 16 residues. Germline V CDR1 and CDR2: SGHDT, YYEEEE. Trimming took off 0 bases at V and 8 bases at J, with 17 bases between the two ends. CDR3 bases: TGTGCCAGCAGCTTGGAAGGTTCGGCATCCTGGGAAAAACTGTTTTTT. Amino acids: CASSLEGSASWEKLFF.

The CDR3: CASSQDLASGRLQYF. The CDR3 DNA follows: TGTGCCAGCAGCCAAGATCTTGCTAGCGGGAGGCTGCAGTACTTC. The chain has TRBV3-1 and TRBJ2-7, with 11 bases identical to TRBD2. V shed 0 bases, J shed 9 bases, and the junction held 7 bases outside the gene matches. The CDR3 contains 15 residues. The germline V gene has CDR1 LGHDT and CDR2 YNNKEL (reference sequence).

This chain links TRBV14 with TRBJ2-7; possible D gene TRBD2, 5 bases. Germline-derived CDR1 and CDR2 are SGHDN and FVKESK. The CDR3 sequence is 14 residues long. The V end lost 3 bases, the J end lost 3 bases, and 12 bases lay between the germline ends. CDR3 bases: TGTGCCAGCAGCCATCAGCGGAGCGGCTACGAGCAGTACTTC. Translation: CASSHQRSGYEQYF.

V is TRBV12-3 or TRBV12-4 and J is TRBJ2-1; D is ambiguous. Trimming shortened V by 3 bases and J by 0 bases, and 15 bases separated the two germline ends. This CDR3 contains 17 residues. CDR3 bases: TGTGCCAGCAGTTTCTCCGGTAGTTTCCTCTCCTACAATGAGCAGTTCTTC. This sequence encodes CASSFSGSFLSYNEQFF.

This chain connects TRBV3-1 to TRBJ2-7, with D unclear. The V end was cut by 1 base, the J end by 3 bases, with 10 bases between. The CDR3 is 14 amino acids. Per the germline V gene, CDR1 is LGHDT and CDR2 is YNNKEL (reference sequence). For the CDR3, the DNA is TGTGCCAGCAGCCAAGGCCCCGGCGGCTACGAGCAGTACTTC. This translates into CASSQGPGGYEQYF.

The J gene is TRBJ2-2, the V gene TRBV3-1; D ambiguous. Trimming left V 4 bases short and J 7 bases short, with 7 bases between. The germline gives CDR1 LGHDT, CDR2 YNNKEL (reference sequence). CDR3 length: 12 amino acids. The CDR3 spells CASSPIYGELFF. The CDR3 DNA reads as TGTGCCAGCAGCCCTATATACGGGGAGCTGTTTTTT.

The chain is built from TRBV5-1 and TRBJ2-6, with D perhaps TRBD1 or TRBD2 (5 bases each). Germline lookup yields CDR1 SGHRS and CDR2 YFSETQ. V lost 2 bases, J lost 0 bases, and 12 bases lay in between. The length of the CDR3 is 17 residues. CDR3 DNA sequence: TGCGCCAGCAGCTTCAACCCGGGGCTCTCTGGGGCCAACGTCCTGACTTTC. Amino acids: CASSFNPGLSGANVLTF.

V usage is TRBV4-3 and J usage is TRBJ2-3; D perhaps matches TRBD2 (6 bases). Germline lookup yields CDR1 LGHNA and CDR2 YSLEER. Deletions cut 1 base from V and 3 bases from J, with 11 bases between. CDR3 size: 15 residues. The CDR3 nucleotides read TGCGCCAGCAGCCAAGCCCGGGAGTGGACAGATACGCAGTATTTT. This sequence encodes CASSQAREWTDTQYF.

This chain joins TRBV4-1 and TRBJ2-1; either TRBD1 or TRBD2 may supply D (5 bases each). CDR3 length: 14 residues. CDR1 and CDR2 from the germline V gene are MGHRA and YSYEKL. Trimming took off 0 bases at V and 6 bases at J, with 9 bases between the two ends. Here the CDR3 reads CASSQETAANEQFF. In DNA form, the CDR3 reads TGCGCCAGCAGCCAAGAGACAGCGGCCAATGAGCAGTTCTTC.

The V gene is TRBV7-8, the J gene TRBJ2-4; no clear D gene. CDR1 is SGHVS, CDR2 FQNEAQ, per germline. The CDR3 spans 14 residues. V lost 3 bases and J lost 0, with 6 bases in between. DNA of the CDR3: TGTGCCAGCAGCTTCGACACAGCCAAAAACATTCAGTACTTC. Its protein product is CASSFDTAKNIQYF.

This chain uses TRBV7-2 with TRBJ2-1, with TRBD1 as a possible D gene (6 bases). Germline V gene data show CDR1 as SGHTA and CDR2 as FQGNSA. This CDR3 spans 17 amino acids. V was cut by 0 bases and J by 0 bases, with 12 bases left in between. The DNA for the CDR3 is TGTGCCAGCAGCTTAGCACCCCAGGGGAGCTCCTACAATGAGCAGTTCTTC. This sequence encodes CASSLAPQGSSYNEQFF.